This TCR beta chain appears in the sequencing data of a study of blood T cell repertoires in COVID-19. For the study at large: T cells, B-cell-depleted T cells, or PBMCs provided the cDNA or gDNA that served as material.

Method: immunoSEQ multiplex PCR; TCRdb's copy keeps in-frame clones and lacks some. The table shows about 250,000 clones, with about 89% occurring only once. The length of the CDR3 is 15 residues. The V end lost 0 bases, the J end lost 1 base, and 5 bases lay between the germline ends. Germline V gives CDR1 SGHRS, CDR2 YFSETQ. As regards this clone: This sample includes further DNA sequences coding for the same CDR3.

This TCR derives from a woman aged 40 to 55 who had recovered from COVID-19. Source material: peripheral blood. This chain uses TRBV5-1 with TRBJ2-6; D gene uncertain. The CDR3 DNA reads as TGCGCCAGCAGCTTGGTTGAGTCTGGGGCCAACGTCCTGACTTTC. It yields the protein CASSLVESGANVLTF. Filled out from reference TRBV5-1 and TRBJ2-6, the complete variable domain reads KAGVTQTPRYLIKTRGQQVTLSCSPISGHRSVSWYQQTPGQGLQFLFEYFSETQRNKGNFPGRFSGRQFSNSRSEMNVSTLELGDSALYLCASSLVESGANVLTFGAGSRLTVL.